Here is one T cell receptor beta chain with its context. The data stem from a study of blood T cell repertoires in COVID-19. Study summary: Sites in the United States, Italy and Spain provided acute and convalescent COVID-19 samples. T cells, B-cell-depleted T cells, or PBMCs provided the cDNA or gDNA that served as material.

Germline values: CDR1 SGHTA, CDR2 FQGNSA. Unmatched junction bases numbered 7, after V lost 5 bases and J lost 4 bases. CDR3 length: 14 residues. Study processing details: From reference gene primer amplification, estimates of nucleated cell counts were derived. Clones were read by immunoSEQ multiplex PCR, and TCRdb kept only the in-frame ones, dropping some. V, J and clone size derive from that table, while D and trimming were established from the DNA sequence. The sample contains 150,000 to 200,000 clones, about 85% of which appear only once. Sequencing was carried out using peripheral blood. This receptor was taken from a man in his 60s who had recovered from COVID-19. The chain uses TRBV7-2 and TRBJ1-2, with 7 bases aligning to TRBD1. The CDR3 region has the DNA TGTGCCAGCAGCCGTTACAGGGGAAGCTATGGCTACACCTTC. Amino acids: CASSRYRGSYGYTF.